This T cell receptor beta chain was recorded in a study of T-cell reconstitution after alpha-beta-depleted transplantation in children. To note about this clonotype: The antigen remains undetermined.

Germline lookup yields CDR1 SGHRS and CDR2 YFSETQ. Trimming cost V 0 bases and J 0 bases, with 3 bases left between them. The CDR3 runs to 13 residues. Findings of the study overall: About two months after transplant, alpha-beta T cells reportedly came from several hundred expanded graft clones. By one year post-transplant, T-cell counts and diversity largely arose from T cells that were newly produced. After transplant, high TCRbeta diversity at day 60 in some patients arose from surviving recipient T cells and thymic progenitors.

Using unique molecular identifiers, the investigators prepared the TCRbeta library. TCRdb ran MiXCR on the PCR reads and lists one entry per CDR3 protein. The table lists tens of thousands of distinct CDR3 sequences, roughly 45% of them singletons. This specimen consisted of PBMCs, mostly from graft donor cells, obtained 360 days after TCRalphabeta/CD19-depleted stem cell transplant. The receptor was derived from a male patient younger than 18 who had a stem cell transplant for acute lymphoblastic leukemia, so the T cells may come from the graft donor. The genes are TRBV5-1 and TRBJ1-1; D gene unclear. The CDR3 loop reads CASSLALNTEAFF. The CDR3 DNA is TGCGCCAGCAGCTTGGCCCTGAACACTGAAGCTTTCTTT. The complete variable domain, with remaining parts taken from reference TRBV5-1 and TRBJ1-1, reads KAGVTQTPRYLIKTRGQQVTLSCSPISGHRSVSWYQQTPGQGLQFLFEYFSETQRNKGNFPGRFSGRQFSNSRSEMNVSTLELGDSALYLCASSLALNTEAFFGQGTRLTVV.